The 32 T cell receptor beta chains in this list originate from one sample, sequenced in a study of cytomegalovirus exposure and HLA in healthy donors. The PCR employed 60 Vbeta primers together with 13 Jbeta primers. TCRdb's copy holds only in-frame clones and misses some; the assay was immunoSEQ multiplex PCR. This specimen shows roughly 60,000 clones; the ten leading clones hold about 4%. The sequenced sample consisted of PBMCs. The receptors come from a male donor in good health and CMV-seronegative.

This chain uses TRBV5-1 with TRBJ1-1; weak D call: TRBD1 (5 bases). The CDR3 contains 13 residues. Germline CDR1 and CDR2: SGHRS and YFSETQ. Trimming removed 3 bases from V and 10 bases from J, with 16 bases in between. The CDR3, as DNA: TGCGCCAGCAGCTCGGACATCTCCATGGGAGCTTTCTTT. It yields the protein CASSSDISMGAFF. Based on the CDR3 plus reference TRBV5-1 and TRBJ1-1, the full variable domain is KAGVTQTPRYLIKTRGQQVTLSCSPISGHRSVSWYQQTPGQGLQFLFEYFSETQRNKGNFPGRFSGRQFSNSRSEMNVSTLELGDSALYLCASSSDISMGAFFGQGTRLTVV.

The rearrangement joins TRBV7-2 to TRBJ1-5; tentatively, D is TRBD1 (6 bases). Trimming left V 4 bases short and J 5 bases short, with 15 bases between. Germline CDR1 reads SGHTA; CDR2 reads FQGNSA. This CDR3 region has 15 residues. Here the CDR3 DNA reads TGTGCCAGCAGCTCTTCCGAGGGGGTCCATCAGCCCCAGCATTTT. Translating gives CASSSSEGVHQPQHF.

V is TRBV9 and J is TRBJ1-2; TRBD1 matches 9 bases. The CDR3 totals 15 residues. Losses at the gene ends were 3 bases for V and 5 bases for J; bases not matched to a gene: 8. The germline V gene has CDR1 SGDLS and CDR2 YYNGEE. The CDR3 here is CASSGGQGTPYGYTF. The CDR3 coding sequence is TGTGCCAGCAGCGGCGGACAGGGGACACCTTATGGCTACACCTTC.

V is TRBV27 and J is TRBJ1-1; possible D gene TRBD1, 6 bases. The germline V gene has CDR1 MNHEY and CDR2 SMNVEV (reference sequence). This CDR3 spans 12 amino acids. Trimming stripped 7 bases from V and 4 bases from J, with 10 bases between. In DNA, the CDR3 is TGTGCCAGCACAAAAGGGGGCACTGAAGCTTTCTTT. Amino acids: CASTKGGTEAFF.

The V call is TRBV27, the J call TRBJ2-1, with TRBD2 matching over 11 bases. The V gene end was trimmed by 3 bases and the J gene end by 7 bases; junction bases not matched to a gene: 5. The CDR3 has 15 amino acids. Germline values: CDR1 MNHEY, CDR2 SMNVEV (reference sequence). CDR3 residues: CASSLVLAGVNEQFF. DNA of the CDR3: TGTGCCAGCAGTTTGGTACTAGCGGGAGTTAATGAGCAGTTCTTC.

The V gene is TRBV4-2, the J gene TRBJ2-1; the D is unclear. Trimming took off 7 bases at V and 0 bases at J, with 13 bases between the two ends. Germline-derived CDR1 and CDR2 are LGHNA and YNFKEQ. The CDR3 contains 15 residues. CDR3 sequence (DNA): TGTGCCAGCAACTCACCAGGCCTCTCCTACAATGAGCAGTTCTTC. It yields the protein CASNSPGLSYNEQFF.

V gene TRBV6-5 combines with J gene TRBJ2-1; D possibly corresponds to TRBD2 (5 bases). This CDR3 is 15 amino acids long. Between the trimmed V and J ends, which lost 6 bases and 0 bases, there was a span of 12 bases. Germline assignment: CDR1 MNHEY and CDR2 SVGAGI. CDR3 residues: CASRRRESSYNEQFF. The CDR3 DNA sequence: TGTGCCAGCAGGCGAAGGGAGTCCTCCTACAATGAGCAGTTCTTC.

The CDR3 reads CSVGRQGQETQYF. In DNA, the CDR3 is TGCAGCGTTGGGAGACAGGGCCAAGAGACCCAGTACTTC. The chain is built from TRBV29-1 and TRBJ2-5; 7 nucleotides agree with TRBD1. There are 13 residues in the CDR3. CDR1 and CDR2 from the germline V gene are SQVTM and ANQGSEA. V dropped 4 bases and J dropped 1; count of bases not matched to a gene: 3.

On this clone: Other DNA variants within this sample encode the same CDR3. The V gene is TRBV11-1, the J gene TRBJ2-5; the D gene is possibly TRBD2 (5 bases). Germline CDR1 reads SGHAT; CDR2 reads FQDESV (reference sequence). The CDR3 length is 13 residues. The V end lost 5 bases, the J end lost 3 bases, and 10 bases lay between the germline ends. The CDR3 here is CASSISGEETQYF. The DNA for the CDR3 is TGTGCCAGCAGCATAAGCGGAGAAGAGACCCAGTACTTC. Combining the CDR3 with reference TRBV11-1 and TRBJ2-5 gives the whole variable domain EAEVAQSPRYKITEKSQAVAFWCDPISGHATLYWYRQILGQGPELLVQFQDESVVDDSQLPKDRFSAERLKGVDSTLKIQPAELGDSAMYLCASSISGEETQYFGPGTRLLVL.

CDR3 bases: TGCGCCAGCAGCTTGCTGCTACAGGGGGCAAATTCACCCCTCCACTTT. Its protein product is CASSLLLQGANSPLHF. This sequence joins TRBV5-1 and TRBJ1-6, with TRBD1 matching over 9 bases. Trimming at V came to 1 base and at J to 7 bases, leaving 6 bases not matched to a gene. The CDR3 extends over 16 amino acids. Germline V CDR1 and CDR2: SGHRS, YFSETQ.

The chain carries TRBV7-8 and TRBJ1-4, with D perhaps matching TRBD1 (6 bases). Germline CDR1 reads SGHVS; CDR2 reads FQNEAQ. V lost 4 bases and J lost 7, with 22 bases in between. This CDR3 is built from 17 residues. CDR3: CASSSALRSGAFEKLFF. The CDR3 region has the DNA TGTGCCAGCAGCTCTGCCTTACGGTCAGGGGCTTTTGAAAAACTGTTTTTT.

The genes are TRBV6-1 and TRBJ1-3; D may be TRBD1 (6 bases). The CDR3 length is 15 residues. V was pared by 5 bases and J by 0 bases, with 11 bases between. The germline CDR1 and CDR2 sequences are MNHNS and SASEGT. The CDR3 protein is CASSRQVISGNTIYF. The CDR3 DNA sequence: TGTGCCAGCAGTAGACAGGTCATCTCTGGAAACACCATATATTTT.

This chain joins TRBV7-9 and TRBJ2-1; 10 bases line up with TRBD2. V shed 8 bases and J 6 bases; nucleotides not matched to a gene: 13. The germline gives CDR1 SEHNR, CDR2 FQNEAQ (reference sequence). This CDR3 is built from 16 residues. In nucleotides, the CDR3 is TGTGCCAGCGGGACCAGCGGGGGGGATTTCTTCAATGAGCAGTTCTTC. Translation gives CASGTSGGDFFNEQFF.

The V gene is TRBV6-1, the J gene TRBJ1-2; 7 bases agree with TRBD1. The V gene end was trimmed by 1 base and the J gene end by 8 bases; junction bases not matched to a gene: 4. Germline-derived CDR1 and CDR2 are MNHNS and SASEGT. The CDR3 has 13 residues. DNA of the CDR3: TGTGCCAGCAGTGAAGACAGGGGTAGAGGCTACACCTTC. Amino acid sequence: CASSEDRGRGYTF.

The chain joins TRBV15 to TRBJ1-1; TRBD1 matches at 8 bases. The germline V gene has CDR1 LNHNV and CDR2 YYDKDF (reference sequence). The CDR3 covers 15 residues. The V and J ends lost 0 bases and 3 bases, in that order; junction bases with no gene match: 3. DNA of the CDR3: TGTGCCACCAGCAGAGACAGGGGGCGAGACACTGAAGCTTTCTTT. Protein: CATSRDRGRDTEAFF.

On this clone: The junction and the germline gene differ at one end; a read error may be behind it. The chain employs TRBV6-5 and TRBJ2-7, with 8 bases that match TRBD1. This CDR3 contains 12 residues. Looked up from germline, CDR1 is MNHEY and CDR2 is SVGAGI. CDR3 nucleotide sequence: TGTGCCAGCAGCCTCCGGACAGGGCAGCAGTCCTTC. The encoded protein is CASSLRTGQQSF.

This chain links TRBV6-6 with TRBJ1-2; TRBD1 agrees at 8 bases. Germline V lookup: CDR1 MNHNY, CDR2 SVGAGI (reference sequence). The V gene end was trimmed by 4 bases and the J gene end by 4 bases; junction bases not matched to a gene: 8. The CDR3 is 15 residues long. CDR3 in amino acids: CASSFQGAAGYGYTF. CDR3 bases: TGTGCCAGCAGTTTCCAGGGGGCGGCGGGCTATGGCTACACCTTC.

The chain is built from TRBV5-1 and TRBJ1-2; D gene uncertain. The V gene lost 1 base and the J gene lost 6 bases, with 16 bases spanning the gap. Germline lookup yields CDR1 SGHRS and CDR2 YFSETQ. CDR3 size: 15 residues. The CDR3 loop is CASSLNHWRSDGYTF. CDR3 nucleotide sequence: TGCGCCAGCAGCTTGAACCATTGGAGGTCGGATGGCTACACCTTC.

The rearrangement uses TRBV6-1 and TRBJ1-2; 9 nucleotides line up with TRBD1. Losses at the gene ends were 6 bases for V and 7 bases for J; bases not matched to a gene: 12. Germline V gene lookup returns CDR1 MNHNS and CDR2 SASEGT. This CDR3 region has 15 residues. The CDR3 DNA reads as TGTGCCAGCAGATCCGGGACAGGGAGGGGGAGTGGCTACACCTTC. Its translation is CASRSGTGRGSGYTF.

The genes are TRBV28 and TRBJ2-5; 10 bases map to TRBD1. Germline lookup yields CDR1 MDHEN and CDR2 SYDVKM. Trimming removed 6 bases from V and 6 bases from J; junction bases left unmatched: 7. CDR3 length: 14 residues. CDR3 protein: CASSPTGGRQTQYF. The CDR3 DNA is TGTGCCAGCAGCCCGACAGGGGGCAGGCAGACCCAGTACTTC.

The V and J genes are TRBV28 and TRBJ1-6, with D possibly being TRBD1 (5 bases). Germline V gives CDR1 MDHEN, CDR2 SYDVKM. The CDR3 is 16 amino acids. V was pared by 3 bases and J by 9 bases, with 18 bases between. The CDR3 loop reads CASSFDRGDVSSPLHF. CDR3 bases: TGTGCCAGCAGTTTTGATCGGGGGGATGTAAGTTCACCCCTCCACTTT.

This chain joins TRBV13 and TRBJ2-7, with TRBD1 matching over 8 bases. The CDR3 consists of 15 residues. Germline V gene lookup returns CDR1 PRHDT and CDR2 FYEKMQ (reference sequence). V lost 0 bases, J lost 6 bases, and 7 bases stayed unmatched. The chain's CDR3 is CASSLGDRGGGEQYF. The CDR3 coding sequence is TGTGCCAGCAGCTTAGGCGACAGGGGTGGTGGCGAGCAGTACTTC. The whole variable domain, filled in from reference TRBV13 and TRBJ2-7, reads AAGVIQSPRHLIKEKRETATLKCYPIPRHDTVYWYQQGPGQDPQFLISFYEKMQSDKGSIPDRFSAQQFSDYHSELNMSSLELGDSALYFCASSLGDRGGGEQYFGPGTRLTVT.

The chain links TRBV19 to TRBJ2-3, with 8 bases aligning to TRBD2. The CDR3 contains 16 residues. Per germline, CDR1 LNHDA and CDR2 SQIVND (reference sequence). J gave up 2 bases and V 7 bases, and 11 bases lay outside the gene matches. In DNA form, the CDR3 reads TGTGCCAGTACCGATACCGGGGGGGCGAACACAGATACGCAGTATTTT. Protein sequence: CASTDTGGANTDTQYF.

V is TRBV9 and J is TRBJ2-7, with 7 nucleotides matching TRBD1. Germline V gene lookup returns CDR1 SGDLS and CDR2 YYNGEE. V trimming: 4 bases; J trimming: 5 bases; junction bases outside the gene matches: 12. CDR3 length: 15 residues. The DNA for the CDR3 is TGTGCCAGCAGCCCCCGTCGACAGGGTGGCGACGAGCAGTACTTC. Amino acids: CASSPRRQGGDEQYF.

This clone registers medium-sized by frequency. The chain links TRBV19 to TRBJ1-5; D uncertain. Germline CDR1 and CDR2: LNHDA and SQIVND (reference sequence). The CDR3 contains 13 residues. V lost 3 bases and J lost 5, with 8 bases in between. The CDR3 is CASSMKSDQPQHF. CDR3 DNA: TGTGCCAGTAGTATGAAAAGCGATCAGCCCCAGCATTTT.

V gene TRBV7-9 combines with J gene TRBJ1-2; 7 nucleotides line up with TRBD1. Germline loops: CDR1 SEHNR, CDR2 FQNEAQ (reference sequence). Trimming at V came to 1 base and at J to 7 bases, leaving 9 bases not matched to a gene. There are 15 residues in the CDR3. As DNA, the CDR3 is TGTGCCAGCAGCTTAGTTGGGCAGGGGGTAGGTGGCTACACCTTC. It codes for CASSLVGQGVGGYTF.

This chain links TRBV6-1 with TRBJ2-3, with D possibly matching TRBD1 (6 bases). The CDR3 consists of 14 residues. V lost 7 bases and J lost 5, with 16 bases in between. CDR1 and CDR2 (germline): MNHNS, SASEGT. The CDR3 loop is CASTTGQSGDTQYF. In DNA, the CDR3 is TGTGCCAGCACGACAGGCCAATCCGGAGATACGCAGTATTTT.

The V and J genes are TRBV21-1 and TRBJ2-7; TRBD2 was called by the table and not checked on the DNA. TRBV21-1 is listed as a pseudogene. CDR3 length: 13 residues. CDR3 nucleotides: TGTGCCAGCAGCAAAAAGGGAGCCTACGAGCAGTACTTC. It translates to CASSKKGAYEQYF.

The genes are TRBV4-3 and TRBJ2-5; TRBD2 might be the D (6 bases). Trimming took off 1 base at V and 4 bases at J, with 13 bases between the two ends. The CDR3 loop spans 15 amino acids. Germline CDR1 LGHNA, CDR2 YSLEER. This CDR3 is CASSQGERGGETQYF. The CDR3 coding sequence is TGCGCCAGCAGCCAAGGGGAAAGGGGAGGAGAGACCCAGTACTTC.

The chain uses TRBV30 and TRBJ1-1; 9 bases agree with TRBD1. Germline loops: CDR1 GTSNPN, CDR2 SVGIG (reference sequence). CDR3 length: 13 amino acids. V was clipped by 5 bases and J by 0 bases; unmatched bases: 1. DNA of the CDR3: TGTGCCTGGGGGACAGGGATGAACACTGAAGCTTTCTTT. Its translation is CAWGTGMNTEAFF.

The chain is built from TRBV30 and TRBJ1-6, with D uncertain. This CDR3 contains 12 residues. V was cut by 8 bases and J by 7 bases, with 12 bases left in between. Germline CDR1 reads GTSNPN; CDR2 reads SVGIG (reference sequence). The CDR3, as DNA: TGTGCCCAAGCAATACCAAATTCACCCCTCCACTTT. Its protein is CAQAIPNSPLHF. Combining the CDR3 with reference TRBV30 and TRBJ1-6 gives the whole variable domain SQTIHQWPATLVQPVGSPLSLECTVEGTSNPNLYWYRQAAGRGLQLLFYSVGIGQISSEVPQNLSASRPQDRQFILSSKKLLLSDSGFYLCAQAIPNSPLHFGNGTRLTVT.

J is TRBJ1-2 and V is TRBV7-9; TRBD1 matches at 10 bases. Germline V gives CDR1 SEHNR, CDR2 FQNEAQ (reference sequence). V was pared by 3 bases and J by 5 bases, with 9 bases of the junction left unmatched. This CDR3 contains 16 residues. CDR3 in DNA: TGTGCCAGCAGCTTCGGGACAGGGGCAGTGGGGTATGGCTACACCTTC. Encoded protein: CASSFGTGAVGYGYTF.